This T cell receptor beta chain was identified during a study of CD8+CD57+ T cells in acquired aplastic anemia (dated by TCRdb to the late 2010s). At the level of the whole study: DNA extracted from sorted CD4+ and CD8+ cells had a mean of roughly 3.4 ug, with a range of roughly 0.17 to 27.4 ug. Broader findings and caveats from the paper: No significant difference in CD8+ Simpson's diversity was found between patients and healthy controls (P=0.060). Although 25 to 30 CD8+ CDR3 sequences were shared by patients and controls, these sequences appeared highly expressed in patients and within the immunodominant clones of patients.

TCR repertoires of sorted CD4+ and CD8+ blood T cells from severe aplastic anemia patients and healthy subjects were deep-sequenced in the study. Ficoll-Paque density gradient centrifugation was used to isolate peripheral blood mononuclear cells. Before DNA extraction, CD4+ and CD8+ T cells were sorted by FACS or by magnetic beads. Genomic DNA was used as template for profiling of TCR beta VDJ combinations and CDR3 sequences. An Illumina HiSeq 2000 was used for TCR repertoire sequencing. On the study's bioinformatics: TRBV/TRBJ rearrangement plots, CDR3 size and DJ length profiles, and Simpson's diversity index were used to evaluate the repertoires. Whichever DNA sequence was most abundant in the deep sequencing data was defined as the immunodominant clone. CDR3 amino acid sequences were screened for sharing across subjects and compared with published repertoires and the VDJdb database. TCRdb itself trimmed the public reads at Q25 with fastp, ran MiXCR and retained productive beta chains. Every entry covers one CDR3 protein and lists the most common genes and DNA from its rows. For this entry, the V and J calls and clone size follow TCRdb and not the study's own pipeline. This sample comprises roughly 300,000 distinct CDR3 sequences, roughly three fifths of them detected only once. The biggest ten clones account for under 8.5% of the sample.

The germline V gene specifies MNHEY as CDR1 and SVGAGI as CDR2. The CDR3 holds 14 amino acids from the cysteine to the phenylalanine. Here the CDR3 DNA is all that survives: 42 bases in frame from base 1. The junction shows trimming of 5 bases on V and 2 bases on J, plus 13 bases between the germline ends. With respect to this clonotype: It lacks a known antigen. Base-call qualities are not available, and no considerably larger clone is one nucleotide away.

The specimen sequenced was sorted CD4+, CD8+, or CD8+CD57+ T cells (not recorded which) from PBMCs. This chain joins TRBV6-5 to TRBJ2-7, with the D call tentatively TRBD1 or TRBD2, each fitting 5 bases. The sequence derives from a human donor with severe aplastic anemia or a healthy control (not recorded which). The nucleotide sequence reads TGTGCCAGCAGTCCGGGGCTGACAGCCTACGAGCAGTACTTC. Its translation reads: CASSPGLTAYEQYF.